The 26 T cell receptor beta chains in this list originate from one sample, sequenced in a study of T-cell memory formation after mild COVID-19 (dated by TCRdb to about 2021). Receptor libraries were prepared by 5' RACE. Sequencing relied on an Illumina NovaSeq 6000. The public reads were reanalyzed by TCRdb: fastp trimming at Q25, MiXCR alignment, in-frame beta chains only. Here each entry gathers all rows of one CDR3 protein and keeps the most common genes and DNA. The sample table records under 450,000 distinct CDR3 sequences; under 25% of these occur just once. Of the sample, roughly 14% falls within the top ten clones. Sequenced input: PBMCs or a T cell subset sorted from them (not recorded which). The receptor set was obtained from an adult woman who had mild COVID-19 (a few samples of this study predate the infection). The sample titles of this study are shuffled in the database, so cell type and time point are left out; the donor was told from shared clones.

Details on this clonotype: This could be a read error, since a much larger clone is one nucleotide away. The chain has TRBV7-9 and TRBJ1-1, with D tentatively TRBD1 (6 bases). V was pared by 4 bases and J by 0 bases, with 9 bases between. Germline CDR1 SEHNR, CDR2 FQNEAQ (reference sequence). The CDR3 is 14 amino acids. CDR3 in amino acids: CASSWGHLNTEAFF. The CDR3 DNA is TGTGCCAGCAGCTGGGGACATTTGAACACTGAAGCTTTCTTT.

At least ten counts were recorded for this clonotype. This sequence joins TRBV5-1 and TRBJ2-7; perhaps TRBD1 as D (5 bases). Trimming took 0 bases from V and 5 from J, leaving 6 bases between them. This CDR3 region has 12 residues. In germline, CDR1 is SGHRS, CDR2 YFSETQ. CDR3 DNA sequence: TGCGCCAGCAGCTTGGAGGGGAACGAGCAGTACTTC. Encoded protein: CASSLEGNEQYF.

This clonotype has a count of ten or more. This chain uses TRBV11-3 with TRBJ1-3; tentative D call: TRBD1 (6 bases). V was trimmed by 5 bases and J by 0 bases, leaving 11 bases between them. The V gene's germline CDR1 is SGHNT and CDR2 YENEEA. There are 15 residues in the CDR3. CDR3 sequence (DNA): TGTGCCAGCAGCCCGGACAGAACCTCTGGAAACACCATATATTTT. Translating it yields CASSPDRTSGNTIYF.

Regarding this clonotype: A read error may produce the germline difference seen at one junction end. CDR3 bases: TGCAGTGCGGGGGCGTCTTGGGGGCGGGCCCGTTACTTC. Protein sequence: CSAGASWGRARYF. The V call is TRBV20-1, the J call TRBJ1-2; D possibly corresponds to TRBD1 (6 bases). Germline V gene lookup returns CDR1 DFQATT and CDR2 SNEGSKA (reference sequence). There are 13 residues in the CDR3.

The gene calls are TRBV24-1 and TRBJ2-1; tentative D call: TRBD2 (5 bases). CDR3 length equals 16 residues. V shed 1 base and J shed 6 bases, with 15 bases lying between them. Germline values: CDR1 KGHDR, CDR2 SFDVKD. CDR3 amino acids: CATSDFYSGGVNEQFF. The DNA for the CDR3 is TGTGCCACCAGTGATTTTTACAGTGGAGGCGTCAATGAGCAGTTCTTC.

This clonotype was observed a handful of times. The chain uses TRBV4-2 and TRBJ2-3; the match to TRBD1 covers 7 bases. Germline CDR1 LGHNA, CDR2 YNFKEQ. The CDR3 loop spans 16 amino acids. Unmatched junction bases numbered 7, after V lost 1 base and J lost 3 bases. The CDR3 loop reads CASSQGGTQGTDTQYF. CDR3 nucleotide sequence: TGTGCCAGCAGCCAAGGAGGAACACAGGGGACAGATACGCAGTATTTT.

V gene TRBV24-1 combines with J gene TRBJ1-2; D is perhaps TRBD1 (5 bases). This CDR3 is built from 17 residues. Germline V CDR1 and CDR2: KGHDR, SFDVKD. Trimming took 3 bases from V and 4 from J, leaving 20 bases between them. The CDR3 protein is CATSDDSARVGPYGYTF. Written as DNA, the CDR3 is TGTGCCACCAGTGATGACTCGGCCAGGGTGGGACCCTATGGCTACACCTTC.

This clonotype was seen a few times. The chain couples TRBV2 to TRBJ1-4, with unresolved D. V lost 2 bases, J lost 8 bases, and 9 bases lay in between. The CDR3 consists of 13 residues. Germline values: CDR1 SNHLY, CDR2 FYNNEI. CDR3 DNA sequence: TGTGCCAGCAGTGAACGGGGTTTGGAAAAACTGTTTTTT. Translation gives CASSERGLEKLFF.

The J gene is TRBJ2-5, the V gene TRBV27; D may be TRBD2 (5 bases). This CDR3 region has 18 residues. In germline, CDR1 is MNHEY, CDR2 SMNVEV (reference sequence). V dropped 3 bases and J dropped 1 base, with 21 bases sitting between them. Here the CDR3 DNA reads TGTGCCAGCAGTTTCTCTGCGACAATGGGAGAGGGCCAAGAGACCCAGTACTTC. The encoded protein is CASSFSATMGEGQETQYF.

The gene calls are TRBV5-1 and TRBJ1-2; TRBD1 agrees at 11 bases. J was trimmed by 6 bases and V by 0 bases; bases with no gene match: 4. Germline V gene data show CDR1 as SGHRS and CDR2 as YFSETQ. CDR3 length: 15 residues. This chain's CDR3 is CASSLVGQGANGYTF. The CDR3 bases are TGCGCCAGCAGCTTGGTAGGACAGGGGGCGAATGGCTACACCTTC.

This clonotype has only a few counts. The rearrangement joins TRBV5-1 to TRBJ2-7; 9 positions agree with TRBD1. The CDR3 has 16 residues. Germline CDR1 reads SGHRS; CDR2 reads YFSETQ. Germline trimming cut 0 bases from V and 0 bases from J; bases unmatched to any gene: 4. The CDR3 protein is CASSLDWTGASYEQYF. CDR3 coding DNA: TGCGCCAGCAGCTTGGACTGGACAGGGGCCTCCTACGAGCAGTACTTC. Combining the CDR3 with reference TRBV5-1 and TRBJ2-7 gives the whole variable domain KAGVTQTPRYLIKTRGQQVTLSCSPISGHRSVSWYQQTPGQGLQFLFEYFSETQRNKGNFPGRFSGRQFSNSRSEMNVSTLELGDSALYLCASSLDWTGASYEQYFGPGTRLTVT.

This clonotype has just a few counts. V and J are TRBV12-3 or TRBV12-4 and TRBJ1-1; D call uncertain. The CDR3 runs 12 residues. V lost 5 bases and J 5 bases, leaving 9 bases between the germline ends. DNA of the CDR3: TGTGCCAGCAGTAAAACAAGGACTGAAGCTTTCTTT. Its translation: CASSKTRTEAFF.

The chain carries TRBV24-1 and TRBJ1-2; D unresolved. V was clipped by 3 bases and J by 5 bases, with 15 bases between them. CDR1 and CDR2 (germline): KGHDR, SFDVKD. This CDR3 comprises 15 residues. The CDR3 bases are TGTGCCACCAGTGATACCGGACCGGGCCGGTATGGCTACACCTTC. Amino acid sequence: CATSDTGPGRYGYTF.

The rearrangement uses TRBV7-6 and TRBJ2-1; D is perhaps TRBD1 (6 bases). The CDR3 is 16 residues long. The V gene lost 3 bases and the J gene lost 4 bases, with 16 bases spanning the gap. CDR1 is SGHVS, CDR2 FNYEAQ, per germline. The CDR3 loop reads CASSFLGAGAYNEQFF. Here the CDR3 DNA reads TGTGCCAGCAGCTTCCTGGGGGCCGGCGCGTACAATGAGCAGTTCTTC.

V gene TRBV19 combines with J gene TRBJ2-3; no reliable D call. The CDR3 runs 14 residues. Trimming stripped 7 bases from V and 0 bases from J, with 11 bases between. Germline V gene data show CDR1 as LNHDA and CDR2 as SQIVND (reference sequence). The DNA for the CDR3 is TGTGCCAGTACAAGGCGGACGAGCACAGATACGCAGTATTTT. It codes for CASTRRTSTDTQYF.

The gene calls are TRBV7-3 and TRBJ2-1; 10 nucleotides match TRBD1. CDR1 and CDR2 (germline): SGHTA, FQGTGA. Trimming cost V 5 bases and J 4 bases; bases outside gene matches: 5. The CDR3 loop spans 15 amino acids. CDR3 DNA: TGTGCCAGCAGCGGACAGGGGGGGCTTTACAATGAGCAGTTCTTC. Protein product: CASSGQGGLYNEQFF.

This clonotype has at least ten counts. V usage is TRBV12-3 or TRBV12-4 and J usage is TRBJ2-1; D call uncertain. CDR3 length equals 12 residues. V gave up 4 bases and J gave up 10 bases, with 11 bases separating them. The CDR3 protein is CASSSRVGEQFF. The CDR3 DNA reads as TGTGCCAGCAGTTCCCGGGTAGGAGAGCAGTTCTTC.

The chain recombines TRBV13 with TRBJ2-7; the D gene is possibly TRBD2 (5 bases). CDR3 length: 14 amino acids. V lost 4 bases to trimming and J lost 3 bases, with 13 bases between them. CDR1 is PRHDT and CDR2 is FYEKMQ in the germline V gene (reference sequence). CDR3 in DNA: TGTGCCAGCAGCTCTCTCGACGGGAACTACGAGCAGTACTTC. It translates to CASSSLDGNYEQYF. Full variable domain (remainder filled in from reference TRBV13 and TRBJ2-7): AAGVIQSPRHLIKEKRETATLKCYPIPRHDTVYWYQQGPGQDPQFLISFYEKMQSDKGSIPDRFSAQQFSDYHSELNMSSLELGDSALYFCASSSLDGNYEQYFGPGTRLTVT.

This sequence joins TRBV30 and TRBJ1-1; D uncertain. This CDR3 region has 15 residues. Germline CDR1 GTSNPN, CDR2 SVGIG (reference sequence). Trimming stripped 0 bases from V and 1 base from J, with 12 bases between. The CDR3 loop reads CAWSVMQSANTEAFF. The CDR3 bases are TGTGCCTGGAGTGTGATGCAGTCGGCGAACACTGAAGCTTTCTTT.

This chain links TRBV12-3 or TRBV12-4 with TRBJ2-7; D might be TRBD1 or TRBD2, each matching 5 bases. Trimming left V 5 bases short and J 2 bases short, with 16 bases between. The CDR3 runs to 15 residues. CDR3 protein: CASSTTGLGAYEQYF. The CDR3 DNA follows: TGTGCCAGCAGTACCACCGGGCTGGGGGCCTACGAGCAGTACTTC.

This clonotype was observed a few times. The chain recombines TRBV4-2 with TRBJ2-1, with 9 bases lining up with TRBD2. V shed 5 bases, J shed 7 bases, and the junction held 9 bases outside the gene matches. The CDR3 is 15 residues long. The germline gives CDR1 LGHNA, CDR2 YNFKEQ. In nucleotides, the CDR3 is TGTGCCAGCAGCTATAGTAGCGGGGGCCGGAATGAGCAGTTCTTC. This sequence encodes CASSYSSGGRNEQFF.

The chain joins TRBV6-5 to TRBJ1-3, with a weak D call TRBD1 (6 bases). The CDR3 runs 15 residues. The V and J ends lost 4 bases and 3 bases respectively, with 13 bases between them. From germline, CDR1 is MNHEY and CDR2 SVGAGI. Here the CDR3 DNA reads TGTGCCAGCAGTTGGGCCAGGGGCGATGGAAACACCATATATTTT. This encodes CASSWARGDGNTIYF.

The V gene is TRBV5-1, the J gene TRBJ1-2; no clear D. Trimming took off 2 bases at V and 3 bases at J, with 11 bases between the two ends. The CDR3 loop spans 14 amino acids. Germline V gives CDR1 SGHRS, CDR2 YFSETQ. The CDR3 loop reads CASSLLSVDYGYTF. In DNA form, the CDR3 reads TGCGCCAGCAGCTTACTTTCAGTAGACTATGGCTACACCTTC.

This clonotype has a handful of counts. The chain has TRBV6-2 or TRBV6-3 and TRBJ1-1, with D possibly matching TRBD1 (5 bases). The CDR3 has 14 amino acids. V lost 5 bases, J lost 4 bases, and 14 bases lay in between. The germline CDR1 and CDR2 sequences are MNHEY and SVGEGT. The DNA of the CDR3 is TGTGCCAGCAGTCGCTCATGGGGGGGCACTGAAGCTTTCTTT. Translation gives CASSRSWGGTEAFF.

The chain carries TRBV12-3 or TRBV12-4 and TRBJ2-3; D is perhaps TRBD1 (5 bases). The germline V and J ends were trimmed by 7 bases and 4 bases, with 18 bases remaining between them. The CDR3 covers 15 residues. CDR3 nucleotides: TGTGCCAGCACCCTGGACACTATTACTGCAGATACGCAGTATTTT. Its translation is CASTLDTITADTQYF.

DNA for the CDR3: TGCGCCAGCAGCCCCCCCCTGCGGGAGGAGGGTGACGAGCAGTACTTC. It is translated as CASSPPLREEGDEQYF. The rearrangement links TRBV5-1 to TRBJ2-7; 8 bases are a match to TRBD2. The CDR3 contains 16 residues. Trimming removed 4 bases from V and 5 bases from J; junction bases left unmatched: 14. Germline CDR1 SGHRS, CDR2 YFSETQ.